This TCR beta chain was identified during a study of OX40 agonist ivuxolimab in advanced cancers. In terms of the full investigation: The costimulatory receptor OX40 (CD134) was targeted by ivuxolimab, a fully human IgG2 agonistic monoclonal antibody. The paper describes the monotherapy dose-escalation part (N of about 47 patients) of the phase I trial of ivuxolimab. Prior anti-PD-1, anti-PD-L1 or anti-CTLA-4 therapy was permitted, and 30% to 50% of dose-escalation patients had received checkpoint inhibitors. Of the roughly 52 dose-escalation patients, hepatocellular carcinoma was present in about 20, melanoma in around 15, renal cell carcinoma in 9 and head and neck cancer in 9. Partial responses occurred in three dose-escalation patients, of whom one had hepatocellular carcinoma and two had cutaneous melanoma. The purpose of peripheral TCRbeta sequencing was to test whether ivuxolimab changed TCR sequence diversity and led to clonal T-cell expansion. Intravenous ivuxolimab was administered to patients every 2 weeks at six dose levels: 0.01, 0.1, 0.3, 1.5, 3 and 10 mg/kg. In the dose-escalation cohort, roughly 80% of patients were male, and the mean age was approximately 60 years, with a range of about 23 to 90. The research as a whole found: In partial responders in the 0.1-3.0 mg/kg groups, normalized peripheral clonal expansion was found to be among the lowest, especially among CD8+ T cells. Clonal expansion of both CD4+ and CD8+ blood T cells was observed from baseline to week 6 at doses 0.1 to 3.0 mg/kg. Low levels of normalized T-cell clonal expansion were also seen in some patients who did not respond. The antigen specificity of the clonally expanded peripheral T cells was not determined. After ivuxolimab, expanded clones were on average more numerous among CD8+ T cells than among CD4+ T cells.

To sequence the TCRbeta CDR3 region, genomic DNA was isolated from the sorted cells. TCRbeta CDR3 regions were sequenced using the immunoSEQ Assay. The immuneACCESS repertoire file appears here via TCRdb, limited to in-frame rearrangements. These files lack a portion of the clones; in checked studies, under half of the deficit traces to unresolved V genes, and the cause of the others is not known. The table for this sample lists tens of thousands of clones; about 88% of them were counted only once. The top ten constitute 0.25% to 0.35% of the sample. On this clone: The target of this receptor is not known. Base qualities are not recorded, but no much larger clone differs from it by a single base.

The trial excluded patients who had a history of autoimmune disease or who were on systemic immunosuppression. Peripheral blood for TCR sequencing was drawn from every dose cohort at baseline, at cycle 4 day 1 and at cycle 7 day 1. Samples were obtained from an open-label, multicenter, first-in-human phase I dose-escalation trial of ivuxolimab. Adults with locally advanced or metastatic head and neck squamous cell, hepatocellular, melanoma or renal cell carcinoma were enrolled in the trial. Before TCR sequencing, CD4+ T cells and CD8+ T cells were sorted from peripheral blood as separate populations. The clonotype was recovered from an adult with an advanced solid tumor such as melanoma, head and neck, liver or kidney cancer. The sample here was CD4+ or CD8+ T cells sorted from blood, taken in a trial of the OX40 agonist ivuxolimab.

CDR3 reads: CASSSGDRVYGYTF. The DNA sequence reads TGTGCCAGCAGCTCTGGGGACAGGGTGTATGGCTACACCTTC. The V and J segments used are TRBV5-8 and TRBJ1-2; 9 of the junction bases match TRBD1. The germline V gene encodes CDR1 SGHTS and CDR2 YDEGEE. Reading from cysteine to phenylalanine, the CDR3 counts 14 amino acids. The entry retains the CDR3 DNA only, 42 bases that are in frame from base 1. Unmatched junction bases come to 5, with V trimmed by 3 bases and J by 5 bases.